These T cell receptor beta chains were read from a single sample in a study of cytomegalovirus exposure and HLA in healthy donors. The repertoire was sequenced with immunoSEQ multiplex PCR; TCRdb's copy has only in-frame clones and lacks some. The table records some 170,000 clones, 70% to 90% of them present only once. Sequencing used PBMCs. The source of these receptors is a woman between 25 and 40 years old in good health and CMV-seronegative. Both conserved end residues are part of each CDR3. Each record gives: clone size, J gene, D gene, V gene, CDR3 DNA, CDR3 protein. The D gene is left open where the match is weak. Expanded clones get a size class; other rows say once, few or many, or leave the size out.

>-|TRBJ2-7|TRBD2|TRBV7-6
TGTGCCAGCAGCTTAGCCCCAGCGGGAGCGAACTCCTACGAGCAGTACTTC
CASSLAPAGANSYEQYF
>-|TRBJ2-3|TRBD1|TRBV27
TGTGCCAGCAGTTTCATCGGGACAGGGTCTGATACGCAGTATTTT
CASSFIGTGSDTQYF
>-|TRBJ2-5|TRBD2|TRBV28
TGTGCCAGCAGTGCCCGGACTAGCGGGAGGCCGGGAGAGACCCAGTACTTC
CASSARTSGRPGETQYF
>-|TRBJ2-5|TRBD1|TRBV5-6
TGTGCCAGCAGCTTGTTCCAGGGGGCGGTCGAAGAGACCCAGTACTTC
CASSLFQGAVEETQYF
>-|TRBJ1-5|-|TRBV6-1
TGTGCCAGCAGTGAAGCACGGGGTGGCCAGCCCCAGCATTTT
CASSEARGGQPQHF
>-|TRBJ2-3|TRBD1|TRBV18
TGTGCCAGCTCACCGGGGACAGGGGTTTCGGATACGCAGTATTTT
CASSPGTGVSDTQYF
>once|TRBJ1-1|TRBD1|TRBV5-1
TGCGCCAGCAGGGCCGGGACAGCGAACACTGAAGCTTTCTTT
CASRAGTANTEAFF
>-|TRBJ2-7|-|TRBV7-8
TGTGCCAGCAGCTTACCTGGCATACGCAACGAGCAGTACTTC
CASSLPGIRNEQYF
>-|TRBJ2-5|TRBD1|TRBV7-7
TGTGCCAGCAGCTGGGGGACAGGGCAAGAGACCCAGTACTTC
CASSWGTGQETQYF
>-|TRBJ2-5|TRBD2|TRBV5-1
TGCGCCAGCAGAACTAGCGGGAGCGGAGAGACCCAGTACTTC
CASRTSGSGETQYF
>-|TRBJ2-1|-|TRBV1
TGCACCAGCAGCCAAGAACCCGTAAAAGGAAGGACTAGCGTAACCTACAATGAGCAGTTCTTC
CTSSQEPVKGRTSVTYNEQFF
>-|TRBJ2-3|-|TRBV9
TGTGCCAGCAGCCCAGAGGGCCCCCCAGATACGCAGTATTTT
CASSPEGPPDTQYF
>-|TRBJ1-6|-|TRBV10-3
TGTGCCATCAGTGTCCCCGGGGGGAACTCACCCCTCCACTTT
CAISVPGGNSPLHF
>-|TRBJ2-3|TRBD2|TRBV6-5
TGTGCCAGCAGTTCTGGACTAGCGGGGGAAGGAGATACGCAGTATTTT
CASSSGLAGEGDTQYF
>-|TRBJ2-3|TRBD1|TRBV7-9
TGTGCCAGCAGCTTGACGGTGTCCCGGGACAGCCGCACAGATACGCAGTATTTT
CASSLTVSRDSRTDTQYF
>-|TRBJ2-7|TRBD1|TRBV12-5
TGTGCTAGTGGTTTGGGTAATCGACAGGGCAGCTACGAGCAGTACTTC
CASGLGNRQGSYEQYF
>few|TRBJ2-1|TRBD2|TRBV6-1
TGTGCCAGCAGTGGTCGGGGGGGCCTCTATGAGCAGTTCTTC
CASSGRGGLYEQFF
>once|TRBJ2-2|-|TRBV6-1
TGTGCCAGCACTCGACAGTTAAACACCGGGGAGCTGTTTTTT
CASTRQLNTGELFF
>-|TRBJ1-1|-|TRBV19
TGTGCCAGTAGTATCCTCACAGGGAGCACTGAAGCTTTCTTT
CASSILTGSTEAFF
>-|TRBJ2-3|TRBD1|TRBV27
TGTGCCAGCACCTTATCCCTATCCCCTTCCGGGACAGGTTGGTATTTT
CASTLSLSPSGTGWYF
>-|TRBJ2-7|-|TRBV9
TGTGCCAGTTCCGACGGGGGTACCTCCTACGAGCAGTACTTC
CASSDGGTSYEQYF
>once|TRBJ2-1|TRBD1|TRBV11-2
TGTGCCAGCAGCCACAGGGGGCCGAGCTCCTACAATGAGCAGTTCTTC
CASSHRGPSSYNEQFF
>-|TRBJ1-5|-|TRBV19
TGTGCCAGTGCTCGGGACATCATTCTGGAGCCCCAGCATTTT
CASARDIILEPQHF
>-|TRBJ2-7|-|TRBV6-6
TGTGCCAGCAAAGGAGGGCCGTACGAGCAGTACTTC
CASKGGPYEQYF
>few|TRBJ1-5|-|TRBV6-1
TGTGCCAGCAATCCCCGGGGGTATCAGCCCCAGCATTTT
CASNPRGYQPQHF
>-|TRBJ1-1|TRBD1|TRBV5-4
TGTGCCAGCAGCAACCCGGGACAGATGAACACTGAAGCTTTCTTT
CASSNPGQMNTEAFF
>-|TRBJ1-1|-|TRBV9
TGTGCCAGCAGCGCGAGACATCTGTGGACTGAAGCTTTCTTT
CASSARHLWTEAFF
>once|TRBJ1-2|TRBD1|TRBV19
TGTGCCAGTAGTACGAGACAGGGTAGGATGGAGTTCTATGGCTACACCTTC
CASSTRQGRMEFYGYTF
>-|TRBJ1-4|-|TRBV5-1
TGCGCCAGCAGCCCCACCGGGAGCGGTAATGAAAAACTGTTTTTT
CASSPTGSGNEKLFF
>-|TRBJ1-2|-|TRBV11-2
TGTGCCAGCAGATCGCCGGAGGGAAAGAACTATGGCTACACCTTC
CASRSPEGKNYGYTF
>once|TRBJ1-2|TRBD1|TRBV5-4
TGTGCCAGCACCCCTTCCGTGGTGCAGGGGGCTTTCTACACCTTC
CASTPSVVQGAFYTF
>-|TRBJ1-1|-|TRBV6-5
TGTGCCAGCAAACCGACACAGAACACTGAAGCTTTCTTT
CASKPTQNTEAFF
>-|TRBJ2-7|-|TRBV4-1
TGCGCCAGCAGCCAAGGACTGAACTCCTACGAGCAGTACTTC
CASSQGLNSYEQYF
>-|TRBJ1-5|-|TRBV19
TGTGCCAGTATGTCGTGGGGCAACAATCAGCCCCAGCATTTT
CASMSWGNNQPQHF
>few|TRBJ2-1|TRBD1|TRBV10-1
TGCGCCAGCAGTGAGGCAGGGGGCTATGAGCAGTTCTTC
CASSEAGGYEQFF
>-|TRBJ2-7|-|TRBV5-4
TGTGCCAGCAGCTTGGAAGGCCGTTGGCTAGTTGTTAACGAGCAGTACTTC
CASSLEGRWLVVNEQYF
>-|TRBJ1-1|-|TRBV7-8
TGTGCCAGCAGCTTAACACCAGCTGAAGCTTTCTTT
CASSLTPAEAFF
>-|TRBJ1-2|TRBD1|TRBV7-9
TGTGCCAGCAGCCCCCAGGGGGTGGGTCAGATCTATGGCTACACCTTC
CASSPQGVGQIYGYTF
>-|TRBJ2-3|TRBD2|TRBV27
TGTGCCAGCAGCCCCCGACCGGGACTAGCGTTTAATACGCAGTATTTT
CASSPRPGLAFNTQYF
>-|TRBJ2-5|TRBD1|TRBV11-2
TGTGCCAGCAGCCCAACAGGGGCGCAAGAGACCCAGTACTTC
CASSPTGAQETQYF
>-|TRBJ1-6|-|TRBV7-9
TGTGCCAGCAGCCAGTCGTCAGGGAATAATTCACCCCTCCACTTT
CASSQSSGNNSPLHF
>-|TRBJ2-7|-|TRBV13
TGTGCCAGCAGCTCTACAGGGGAGCAGTACTTC
CASSSTGEQYF
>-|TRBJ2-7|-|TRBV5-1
TGCGCCAGCAGCGTACCTACAGGCTCGCGGTACGAGCAGTACTTC
CASSVPTGSRYEQYF
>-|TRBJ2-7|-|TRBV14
TGTGCCAGCAGCCAAGGACTAGGGACAGCAAACTACGAGCAGTACTTC
CASSQGLGTANYEQYF
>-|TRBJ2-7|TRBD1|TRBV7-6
TGTGCCAGCAGCTTATCCCCGGGACAGGGGGCCTACGAGCAGTACTTC
CASSLSPGQGAYEQYF
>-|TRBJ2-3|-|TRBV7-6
TGTGCCAGCAGCTTAGCGGGAGCCCCCCCAGATACGCAGTATTTT
CASSLAGAPPDTQYF
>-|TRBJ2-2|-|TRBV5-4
TGTGCCAGCAGCTTCGGTCTGAAAGTTACCGGGGAGCTGTTTTTT
CASSFGLKVTGELFF
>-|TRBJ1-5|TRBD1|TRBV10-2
TGCGCCAGCAGGGGACAGAGTAATCAGCCCCAGCATTTT
CASRGQSNQPQHF